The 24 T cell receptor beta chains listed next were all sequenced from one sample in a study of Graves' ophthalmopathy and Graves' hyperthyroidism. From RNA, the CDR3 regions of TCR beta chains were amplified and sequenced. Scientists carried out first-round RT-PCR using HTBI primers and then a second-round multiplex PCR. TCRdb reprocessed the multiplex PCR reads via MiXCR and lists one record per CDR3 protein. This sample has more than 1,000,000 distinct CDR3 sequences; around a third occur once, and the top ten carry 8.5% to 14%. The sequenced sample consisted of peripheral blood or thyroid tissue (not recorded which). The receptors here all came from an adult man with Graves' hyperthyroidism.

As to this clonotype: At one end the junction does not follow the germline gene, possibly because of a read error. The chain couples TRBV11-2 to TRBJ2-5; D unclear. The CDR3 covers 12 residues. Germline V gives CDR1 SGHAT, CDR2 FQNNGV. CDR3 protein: CAGRSMRETQYF. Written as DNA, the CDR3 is TGTGCCGGCAGATCGATGCGGGAGACCCAGTACTTC.

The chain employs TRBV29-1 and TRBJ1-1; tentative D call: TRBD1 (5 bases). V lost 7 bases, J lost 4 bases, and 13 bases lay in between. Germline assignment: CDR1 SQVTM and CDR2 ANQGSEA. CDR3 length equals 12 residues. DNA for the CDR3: TGCAGCGGGGGACGGACGGTCACTGAAGCTTTCTTT. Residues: CSGGRTVTEAFF.

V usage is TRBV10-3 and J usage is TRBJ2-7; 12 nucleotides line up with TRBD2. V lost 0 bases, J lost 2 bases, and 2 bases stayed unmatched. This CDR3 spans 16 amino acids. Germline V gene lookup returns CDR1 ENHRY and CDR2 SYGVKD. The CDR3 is CAISESTSGSTYEQYF. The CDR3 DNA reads TGTGCCATCAGTGAGTCGACTAGCGGGAGCACCTACGAGCAGTACTTC.

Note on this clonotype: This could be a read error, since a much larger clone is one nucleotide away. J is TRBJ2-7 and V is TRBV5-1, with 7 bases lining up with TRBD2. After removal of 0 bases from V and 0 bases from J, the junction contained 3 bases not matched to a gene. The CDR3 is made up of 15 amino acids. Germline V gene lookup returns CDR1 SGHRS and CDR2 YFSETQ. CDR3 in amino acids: CASSLGRELSYEQYF. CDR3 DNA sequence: TGCGCCAGCAGCTTGGGGCGGGAGCTCTCCTACGAGCAGTACTTC.

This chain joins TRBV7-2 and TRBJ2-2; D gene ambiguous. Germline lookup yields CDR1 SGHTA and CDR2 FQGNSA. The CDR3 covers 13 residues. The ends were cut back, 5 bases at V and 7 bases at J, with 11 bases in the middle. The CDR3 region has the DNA TGTGCCAGCAGCACCTGGGAACACGGGGAGCTGTTTTTT. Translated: CASSTWEHGELFF.

The CDR3 spells CASKGQRNTEAFF. CDR3 coding DNA: TGTGCCAGCAAAGGACAGAGGAACACTGAAGCTTTCTTT. The chain has TRBV6-5 and TRBJ1-1, with a weak D call TRBD1 (6 bases). CDR1 is MNHEY, CDR2 SVGAGI, per germline. The CDR3 loop spans 13 amino acids. V lost 7 bases and J 1 base, leaving 10 bases between the germline ends.

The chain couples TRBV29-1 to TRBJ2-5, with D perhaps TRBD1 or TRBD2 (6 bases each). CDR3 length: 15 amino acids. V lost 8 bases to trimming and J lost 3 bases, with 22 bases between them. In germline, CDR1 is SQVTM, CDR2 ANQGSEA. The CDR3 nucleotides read TGCAGCACGAGGCAAGGGAACGGGGGCGAAGAGACCCAGTACTTC. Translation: CSTRQGNGGEETQYF.

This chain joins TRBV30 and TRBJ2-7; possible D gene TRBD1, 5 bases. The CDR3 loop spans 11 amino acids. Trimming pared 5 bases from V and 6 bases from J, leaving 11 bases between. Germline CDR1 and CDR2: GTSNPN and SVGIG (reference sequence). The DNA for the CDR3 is TGTGCCTGGGGAACAGGACGCGAGCAGTACTTC. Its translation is CAWGTGREQYF.

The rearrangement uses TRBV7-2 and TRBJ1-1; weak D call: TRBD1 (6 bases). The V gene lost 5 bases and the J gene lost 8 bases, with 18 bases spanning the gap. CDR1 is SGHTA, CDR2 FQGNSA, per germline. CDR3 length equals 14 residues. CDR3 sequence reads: CASSVDRNPTEAFF. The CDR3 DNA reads TGTGCCAGCAGCGTAGACAGGAACCCAACGGAAGCTTTCTTT.

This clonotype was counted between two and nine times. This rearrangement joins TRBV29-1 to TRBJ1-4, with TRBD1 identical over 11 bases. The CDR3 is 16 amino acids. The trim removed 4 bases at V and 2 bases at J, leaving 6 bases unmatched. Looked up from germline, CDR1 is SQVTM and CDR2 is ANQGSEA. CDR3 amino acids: CSVAAGTGGTNEKLFF. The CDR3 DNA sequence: TGCAGCGTTGCAGCCGGGACAGGGGGTACTAATGAAAAACTGTTTTTT. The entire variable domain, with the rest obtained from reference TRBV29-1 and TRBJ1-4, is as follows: SAVISQKPSRDICQRGTSLTIQCQVDSQVTMMFWYRQQPGQSLTLIATANQGSEATYESGFVIDKFPISRPNLTFSTLTVSNMSPEDSSIYLCSVAAGTGGTNEKLFFGSGTQLSVL.

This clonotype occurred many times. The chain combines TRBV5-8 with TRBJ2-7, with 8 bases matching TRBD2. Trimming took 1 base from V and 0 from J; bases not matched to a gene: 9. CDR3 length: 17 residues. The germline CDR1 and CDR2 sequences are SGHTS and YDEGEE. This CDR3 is CASSLRSGSGTSYEQYF. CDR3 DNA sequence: TGTGCCAGCAGCTTGCGGTCGGGTAGCGGGACCTCCTACGAGCAGTACTTC.

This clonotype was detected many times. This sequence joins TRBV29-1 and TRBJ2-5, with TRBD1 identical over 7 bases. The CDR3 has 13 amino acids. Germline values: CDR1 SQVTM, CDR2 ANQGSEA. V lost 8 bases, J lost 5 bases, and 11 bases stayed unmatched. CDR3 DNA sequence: TGCAGCTCCAAAGGGGGACAGAGGGAGACCCAGTACTTC. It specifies CSSKGGQRETQYF.

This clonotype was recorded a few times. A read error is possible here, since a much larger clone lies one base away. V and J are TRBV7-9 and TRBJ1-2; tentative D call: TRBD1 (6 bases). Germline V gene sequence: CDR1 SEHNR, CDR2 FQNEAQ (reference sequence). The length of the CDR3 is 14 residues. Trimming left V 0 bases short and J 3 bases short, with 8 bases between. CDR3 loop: CASSLASGDYGYTF. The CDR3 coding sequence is TGTGCCAGCAGCTTAGCATCAGGGGACTATGGCTACACCTTC.

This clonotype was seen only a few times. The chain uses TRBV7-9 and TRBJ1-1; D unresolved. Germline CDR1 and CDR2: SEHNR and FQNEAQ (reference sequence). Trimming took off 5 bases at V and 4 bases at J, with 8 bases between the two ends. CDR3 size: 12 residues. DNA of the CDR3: TGTGCCAGCAGCCGGGCTCCCACTGAAGCTTTCTTT. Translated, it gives CASSRAPTEAFF. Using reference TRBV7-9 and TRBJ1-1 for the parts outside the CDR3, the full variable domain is DTGVSQNPRHKITKRGQNVTFRCDPISEHNRLYWYRQTLGQGPEFLTYFQNEAQLEKSRLLSDRFSAERPKGSFSTLEIQRTEQGDSAMYLCASSRAPTEAFFGQGTRLTVV.

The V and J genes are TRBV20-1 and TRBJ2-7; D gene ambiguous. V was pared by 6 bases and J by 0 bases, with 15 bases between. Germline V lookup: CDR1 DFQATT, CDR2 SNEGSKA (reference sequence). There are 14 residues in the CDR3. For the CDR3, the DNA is TGCAGTGCCCGTGGGGTCGATAGCTCCTACGAGCAGTACTTC. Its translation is CSARGVDSSYEQYF.

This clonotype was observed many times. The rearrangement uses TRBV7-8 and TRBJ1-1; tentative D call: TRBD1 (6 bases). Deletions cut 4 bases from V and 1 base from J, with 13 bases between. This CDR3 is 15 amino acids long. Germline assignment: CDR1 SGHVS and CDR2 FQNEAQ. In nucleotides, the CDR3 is TGTGCCAGCAGCTCATCTCGGACAGCGAACACTGAAGCTTTCTTT. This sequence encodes CASSSSRTANTEAFF.

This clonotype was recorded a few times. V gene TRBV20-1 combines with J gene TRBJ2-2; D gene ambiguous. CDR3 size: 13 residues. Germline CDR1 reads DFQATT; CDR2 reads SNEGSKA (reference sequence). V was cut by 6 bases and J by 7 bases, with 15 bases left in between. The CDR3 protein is CSAPRPGFGELFF. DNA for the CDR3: TGCAGTGCCCCCCGGCCCGGCTTCGGGGAGCTGTTTTTT.

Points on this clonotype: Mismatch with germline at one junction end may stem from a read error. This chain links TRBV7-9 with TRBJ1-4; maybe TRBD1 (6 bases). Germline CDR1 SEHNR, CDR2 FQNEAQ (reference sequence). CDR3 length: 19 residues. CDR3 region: CASSQVAQGPIGLDEKLFF. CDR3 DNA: TGCGCCAGCAGCCAAGTGGCGCAGGGGCCGATCGGGTTGGATGAAAAACTGTTTTTT.

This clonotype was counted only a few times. For the CDR3, the DNA is TGTGCCAGCAGCGTCCGGGACGGTCCAGGCACCATATATTTT. Translated, it gives CASSVRDGPGTIYF. The rearrangement links TRBV7-6 to TRBJ1-3; the D gene is possibly TRBD1 (5 bases). V was shortened by 5 bases and J by 9 bases, with 17 bases between the two germline ends. CDR3 length: 14 amino acids. The V gene's germline CDR1 is SGHVS and CDR2 FNYEAQ.

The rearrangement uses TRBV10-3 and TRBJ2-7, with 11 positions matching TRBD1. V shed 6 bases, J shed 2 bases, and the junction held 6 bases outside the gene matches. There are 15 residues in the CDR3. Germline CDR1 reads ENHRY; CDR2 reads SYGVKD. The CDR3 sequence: CAIRPGQGVTYEQYF. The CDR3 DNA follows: TGTGCCATCAGGCCGGGACAGGGGGTCACCTACGAGCAGTACTTC.

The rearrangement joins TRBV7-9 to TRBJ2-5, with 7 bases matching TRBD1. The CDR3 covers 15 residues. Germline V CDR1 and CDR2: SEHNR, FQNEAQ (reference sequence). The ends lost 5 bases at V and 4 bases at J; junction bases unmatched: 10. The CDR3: CASSVEGQDLETQYF. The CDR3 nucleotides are TGTGCCAGCAGCGTTGAAGGACAGGATCTAGAGACCCAGTACTTC. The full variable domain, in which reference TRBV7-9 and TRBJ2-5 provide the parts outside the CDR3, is DTGVSQNPRHKITKRGQNVTFRCDPISEHNRLYWYRQTLGQGPEFLTYFQNEAQLEKSRLLSDRFSAERPKGSFSTLEIQRTEQGDSAMYLCASSVEGQDLETQYFGPGTRLLVL.

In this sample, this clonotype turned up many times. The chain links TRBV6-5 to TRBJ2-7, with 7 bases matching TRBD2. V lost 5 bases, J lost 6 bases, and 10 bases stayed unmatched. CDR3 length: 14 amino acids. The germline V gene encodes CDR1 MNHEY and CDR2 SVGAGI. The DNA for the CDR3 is TGTGCCAGCAGTACGATCGGGAGGACGATCGAGCAGTACTTC. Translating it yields CASSTIGRTIEQYF.

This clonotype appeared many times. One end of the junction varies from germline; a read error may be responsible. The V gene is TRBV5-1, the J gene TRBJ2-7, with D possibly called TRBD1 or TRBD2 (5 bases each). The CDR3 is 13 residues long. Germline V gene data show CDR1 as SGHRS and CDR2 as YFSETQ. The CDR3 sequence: CASSPGTTYEQYF. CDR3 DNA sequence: TGTGCCAGCAGCCCCGGGACGACCTACGAGCAGTACTTC.

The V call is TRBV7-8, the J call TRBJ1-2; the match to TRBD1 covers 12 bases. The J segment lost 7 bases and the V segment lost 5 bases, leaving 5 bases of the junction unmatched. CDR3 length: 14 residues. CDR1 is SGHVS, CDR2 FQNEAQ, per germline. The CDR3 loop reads CASSQGTGGLGYTF. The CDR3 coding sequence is TGTGCCAGCAGCCAAGGGACAGGGGGCCTTGGCTACACCTTC.